The clone carrying this T cell receptor beta chain registers medium-sized (0.01 to 0.1%) by frequency. The source of the sample is a study of CD8 T cells in cerebrospinal fluid in Alzheimer's disease. TCRdb reanalyzed the 10x single-cell sequencing reads, giving one entry per CDR3 protein sequence and no DNA. The clone table shows about 1,400 distinct CDR3 sequences, with the ten largest holding 10% to 11%. The CDR3 extends over 13 amino acids. The germline CDR1 and CDR2 sequences are SNHLY and FYNNEI. V gene TRBV2 combines with J gene TRBJ2-1; the TCRdb D gene call, TRBD1, has no DNA to confirm it. The sequenced material came from cerebrospinal fluid. The source of this sequence is a human donor with mild cognitive impairment. This CDR3 reads CASGDRGYNEQFF.